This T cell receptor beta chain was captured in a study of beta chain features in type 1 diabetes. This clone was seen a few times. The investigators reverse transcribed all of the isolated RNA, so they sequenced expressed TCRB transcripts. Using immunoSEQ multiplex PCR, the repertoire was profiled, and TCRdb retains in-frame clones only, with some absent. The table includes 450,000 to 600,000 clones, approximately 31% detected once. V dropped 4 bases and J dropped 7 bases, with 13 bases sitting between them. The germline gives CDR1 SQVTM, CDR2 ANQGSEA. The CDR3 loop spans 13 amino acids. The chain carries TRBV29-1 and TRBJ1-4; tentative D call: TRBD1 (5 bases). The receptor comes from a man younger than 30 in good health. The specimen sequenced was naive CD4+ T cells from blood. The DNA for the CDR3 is TGCAGCGTTGTCCAGGGCGGCGGTGAAAAACTGTTTTTT. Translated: CSVVQGGGEKLFF.